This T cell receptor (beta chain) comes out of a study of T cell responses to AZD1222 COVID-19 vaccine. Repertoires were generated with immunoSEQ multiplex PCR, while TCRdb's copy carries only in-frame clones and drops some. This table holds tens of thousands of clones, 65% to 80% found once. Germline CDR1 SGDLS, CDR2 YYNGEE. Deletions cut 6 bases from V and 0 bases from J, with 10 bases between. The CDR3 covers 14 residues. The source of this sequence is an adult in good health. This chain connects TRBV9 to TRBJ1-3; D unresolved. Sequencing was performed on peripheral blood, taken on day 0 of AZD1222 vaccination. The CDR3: CASTSGSSGNTIYF. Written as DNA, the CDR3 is TGTGCCAGCACCTCAGGTAGCTCTGGAAACACCATATATTTT.